This T cell receptor (beta chain) was retrieved from a study of OX40 agonist ivuxolimab in advanced cancers. Study summary: A male proportion of 82.7% was recorded, with mean age roughly 62 years and range about 23 to 90.

Study-level findings and limits: In the 0.1 to 3.0 mg/kg range, CD4+ and CD8+ blood T cells had expanded clonally by week 6.

The CDR3 is made up of 12 amino acids. Germline V gene lookup returns CDR1 LNHDA and CDR2 SQIVND (reference sequence). V lost 4 bases and J lost 3, with 7 bases in between. Clones were read by immunoSEQ multiplex PCR, and TCRdb kept only the in-frame ones, dropping some. The table lists 90,000 to 100,000 clones, about 86% of them singletons, with about 1.5% in the top ten. On this clone: Its antigen is still unknown.

This clonotype originated in an adult with an advanced solid tumor such as melanoma, head and neck, liver or kidney cancer. This specimen was CD4+ or CD8+ T cells sorted from blood, taken in a trial of the OX40 agonist ivuxolimab. The chain recombines TRBV19 with TRBJ2-7; D is tentatively TRBD1 or TRBD2 (5 bases each). CDR3 region: CASSRGSYEQYF. As DNA, the CDR3 is TGTGCCAGTAGTAGGGGGAGCTACGAGCAGTACTTC.